This T cell receptor (beta chain) was sequenced in a study of cytomegalovirus exposure and HLA in healthy donors. The wider study: The study's early data release held roughly 90 million unique TCRs from HLA-typed donors.

Deletions cut 7 bases from V and 5 bases from J, with 18 bases between. The CDR3 extends over 15 amino acids. Germline CDR1 MNHNS, CDR2 SASEGT. Overall study results and limits: Across donors, most TCRs were seen rarely, yet some public ones were widespread. DRB1 had the most TCR associations and HLA-C the fewest, a later analysis found, with rates varying by HLA locus. Versus the approximately 670-donor mean, an Asian-associated ancestry cluster reportedly showed fewer N-insertions in a later analysis.

This clone was seen a few times. Its antigen is as yet unknown. This PCR relied on a set of 60 Vbeta primers and 13 Jbeta primers. TCRdb's table, derived via immunoSEQ multiplex PCR, lists solely in-frame clones and lacks some. The repertoire holds more than 95,000 clones, with approximately 75% as singletons. The sequence derives from a woman aged 70-85 years in good health and CMV-seropositive. The rearrangement joins TRBV6-1 to TRBJ2-1; D might be TRBD2 (5 bases). Sequencing was done on a sample of PBMCs. The CDR3 DNA reads TGTGCCAGCACCTTTTCGCGGGTCTGGGACAATGAGCAGTTCTTC. Its protein product is CASTFSRVWDNEQFF.